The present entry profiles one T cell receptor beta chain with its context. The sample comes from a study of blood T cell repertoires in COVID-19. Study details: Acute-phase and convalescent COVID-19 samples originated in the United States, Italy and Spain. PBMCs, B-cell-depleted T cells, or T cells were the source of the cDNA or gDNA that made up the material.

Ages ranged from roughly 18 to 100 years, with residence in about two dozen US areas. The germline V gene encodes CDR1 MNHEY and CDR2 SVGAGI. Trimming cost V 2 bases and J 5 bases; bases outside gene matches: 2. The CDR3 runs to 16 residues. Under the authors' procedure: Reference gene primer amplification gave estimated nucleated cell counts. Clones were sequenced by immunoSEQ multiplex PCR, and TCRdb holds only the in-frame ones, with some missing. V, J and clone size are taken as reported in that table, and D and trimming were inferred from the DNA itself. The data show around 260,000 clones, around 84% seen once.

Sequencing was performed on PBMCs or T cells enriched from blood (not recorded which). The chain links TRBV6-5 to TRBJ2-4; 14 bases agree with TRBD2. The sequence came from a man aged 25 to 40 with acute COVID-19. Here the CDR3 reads CASSYGTSGGQNIQYF. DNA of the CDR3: TGTGCCAGCAGTTACGGGACTAGCGGGGGCCAAAACATTCAGTACTTC.